This T cell receptor (beta chain) was sequenced for a study of T cells in Graves' hyperthyroidism and ophthalmopathy. Study-wide points: The blood repertoire included most of the expanded thyroid clonotypes above 0.001.

The germline V gene has CDR1 LGHNA and CDR2 YSLEER. V lost 3 bases, J lost 4 bases, and 4 bases stayed unmatched. The CDR3 runs to 15 residues. RNA transcripts served as the template for amplifying TCR beta CDR3 regions. HTBI primers were used for first-round RT-PCR of the TCR CDR3. TCRdb independently ran MiXCR on the multiplex PCR reads; one entry per CDR3 protein. The sample holds fewer than 750,000 distinct CDR3 sequences; more than 14% are singletons and the top ten take 9.5% to 15%. This clonotype was found many times. What it recognizes is unknown. On the basis of clinical symptoms, serum thyroxine and TRAb, thyroid ultrasound and orbital computed tomography, diagnoses were made.

V and J are TRBV4-3 and TRBJ2-1, with 9 bases identical to TRBD2. The TCR was taken from a woman between 45 and 65 years old with Graves' ophthalmopathy. Sequenced sample: blood. This chain's CDR3 is CASSQLAGSYNEQFF. CDR3 nucleotides: TGCGCCAGCAGCCAGCTAGCGGGATCATACAATGAGCAGTTCTTC.